This T cell receptor (beta chain) was recorded in a study of blood T cell repertoires in COVID-19. Study overall: Acute and convalescent COVID-19 specimens originated in the United States, Italy and Spain. In each case, the material was cDNA or gDNA derived from T cells, B-cell-depleted T cells, or PBMCs.

Recruits, aged roughly 18 to 90 years, lived in some 25 US areas. The V gene end was trimmed by 4 bases and the J gene end by 4 bases; junction bases not matched to a gene: 3. Germline CDR1 MNHEY, CDR2 SVGAGI. The CDR3 is 13 amino acids. In the original workflow: How many nucleated cells were present was estimated from reference gene primer amplification. The assay was immunoSEQ multiplex PCR, and TCRdb's table has in-frame clones only and misses some. V and J calls and clone size follow that table, whereas D and trimming were derived from the DNA. The table lists approximately 300,000 clones, around 87% of them singletons.

The sample was PBMCs or T cells enriched from blood (not recorded which). The chain uses TRBV6-5 and TRBJ1-2; 7 nucleotides align to TRBD1. The TCR was taken from a woman younger than 45 who had recovered from COVID-19. The CDR3 DNA reads TGTGCCAGCAGTTGGACAGGATTCTATGGCTACACCTTC. Its translation: CASSWTGFYGYTF.